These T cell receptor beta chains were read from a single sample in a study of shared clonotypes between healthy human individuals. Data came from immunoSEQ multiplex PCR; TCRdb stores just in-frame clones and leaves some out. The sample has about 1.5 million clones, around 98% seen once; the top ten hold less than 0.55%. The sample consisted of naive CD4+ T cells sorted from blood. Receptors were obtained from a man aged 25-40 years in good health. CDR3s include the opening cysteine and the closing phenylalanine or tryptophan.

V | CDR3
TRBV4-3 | CASSGTHQETQYF
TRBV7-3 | CFSSQRNTGELFF
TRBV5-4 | CASSGTGTTGSGEQFF
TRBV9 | CASSVGQGPNEKLFF
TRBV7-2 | CASSSRLTSGYYEQYF
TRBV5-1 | CASSLEGQDTQYF
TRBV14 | CASSLTGGSYEQYF
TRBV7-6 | CASSLDSSDTQYF
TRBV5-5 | CASSGRTAHEQYF
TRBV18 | CASSPKSSNQPQHF
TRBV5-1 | CASSSQGNTEAFF
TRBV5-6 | CASSLVGFGTDTQYF
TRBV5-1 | CASSSGEDYEQYF
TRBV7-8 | CASSLEWAGRRSFF
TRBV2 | CASSGGRVEQFF
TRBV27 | CASSLRLTQQSYEQYF
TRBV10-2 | CASLRVDEQYF
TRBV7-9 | CASSLSPSGSAGYNEQFF
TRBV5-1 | CASSSTQGPNEQYF
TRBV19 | CASTNNRGRAGANVLTF
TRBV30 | CAWSVGLANEQFF
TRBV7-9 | CASSLGQGLEAFF
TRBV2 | CASMPGGTDTQYF
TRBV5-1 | CASSLSSSYNEQFF
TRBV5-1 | CASSHGTGDYEQYF
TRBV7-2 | CASSLTPGPYNEQFF
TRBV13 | CASSPQRGNTDTQYF
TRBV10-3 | CAISVRTGTDTQYF
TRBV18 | CASSPIPGQGRGEQFF
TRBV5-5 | CASSLAGWGLDTEAFF
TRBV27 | CASRWLGDNAYEQYF
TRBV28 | CASRVSNQPQHF
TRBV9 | CASTPEGGQGTEAFF
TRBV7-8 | CASSLAHRRNNEQFF
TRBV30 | CAWSALGTQYF
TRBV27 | CASSRQGEQNQPQHF
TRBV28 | CASSSGGSYEQYF
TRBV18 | CASSRTGGGPYQETQYF
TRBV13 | CASSSAWEDLTKNTGELFF
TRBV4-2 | CASSRGPSDEQFF
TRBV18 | CASSPVQGTTYEQYF
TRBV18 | CASSPQEAADTQYF
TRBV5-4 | CASSFTGADEQFF
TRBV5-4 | CASSSRTEGNTIYF
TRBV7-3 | CASSLKLAGGEKFF
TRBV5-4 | CASSLPTGASAGGYTF
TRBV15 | CATSRDLQSYEQYF
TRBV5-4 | CASSLASQGRHTIYF
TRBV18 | CASSPRTGEETQYF
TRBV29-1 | CSARNEFSYEQYF
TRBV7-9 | CASSLLGQSARSGYEQYF
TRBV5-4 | CASSPRTGELFF
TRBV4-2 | CASSQASGSEGTQYF
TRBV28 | CASSLFQGQGRNEQFF
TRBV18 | CASSSGGGDYEQYF
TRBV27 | CASSLWVGQGLGSEQFF
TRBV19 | CASSIGTGIPYEQYF
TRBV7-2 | CASSNRDRGSEQYF
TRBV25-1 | CASSEITGTGANVLTF